The 13 T cell receptor beta chains in this list originate from one sample, sequenced in a study of cytomegalovirus exposure and HLA in healthy donors. 13 Jbeta primers and 60 Vbeta primers were used for the PCR. This table comes from immunoSEQ multiplex PCR, and its TCRdb copy is limited to in-frame clones, with some not included. The sample lists fewer than 200,000 clones, about 65% seen once, with roughly 1.6% in the top ten. The material sequenced was PBMCs. The receptors originated from a girl between 10 and 17 years old in good health and CMV-seronegative.

The chain combines TRBV5-8 with TRBJ1-4; a possible D gene is TRBD1 (5 bases). Per the germline V gene, CDR1 is SGHTS and CDR2 is YDEGEE. The CDR3 contains 15 residues. Trimming removed 4 bases at V and 0 bases at J, with 10 bases between. The CDR3 nucleotides are TGTGCCAGCAGCCCACGACAGACAACTAATGAAAAACTGTTTTTT. Its translation is CASSPRQTTNEKLFF.

The rearrangement uses TRBV7-2 and TRBJ2-1, with 10 bases that match TRBD2. CDR3 length: 15 residues. Germline CDR1 is SGHTA and CDR2 is FQGNSA. V was clipped by 1 base and J by 4 bases; unmatched bases: 1. The CDR3 loop is CASSLGAGGYNEQFF. In nucleotides, the CDR3 is TGTGCCAGCAGCTTAGGAGCGGGGGGGTACAATGAGCAGTTCTTC. The variable domain in full, completed from reference TRBV7-2 and TRBJ2-1, reads GAGVSQSPSNKVTEKGKDVELRCDPISGHTALYWYRQSLGQGLEFLIYFQGNSAPDKSGLPSDRFSAERTGGSVSTLTIQRTQQEDSAVYLCASSLGAGGYNEQFFGPGTRLTVL.

V is TRBV29-1 and J is TRBJ2-6, with TRBD2 identical over 7 bases. The V gene end was trimmed by 6 bases and the J gene end by 0 bases; junction bases not matched to a gene: 11. Looked up from germline, CDR1 is SQVTM and CDR2 is ANQGSEA. The CDR3 runs 17 residues. DNA of the CDR3: TGCAGCGTCGGGGGGACTGGGGGTGTCTCTGGGGCCAACGTCCTGACTTTC. Protein product: CSVGGTGGVSGANVLTF.

The V gene is TRBV19, the J gene TRBJ2-2; 9 nucleotides line up with TRBD1. Germline trimming cut 4 bases from V and 6 bases from J; bases unmatched to any gene: 3. Germline assignment: CDR1 LNHDA and CDR2 SQIVND (reference sequence). The length of the CDR3 is 14 residues. Written as DNA, the CDR3 is TGTGCCAGTAGTAAGACAGGGGGGGCCGGGGAGCTGTTTTTT. Protein: CASSKTGGAGELFF.

This clone was recorded a few times. The chain recombines TRBV6-1 with TRBJ2-3, with TRBD1 matching over 7 bases. Germline V gene data show CDR1 as MNHNS and CDR2 as SASEGT. The CDR3 runs 15 residues. V dropped 3 bases and J dropped 4; count of bases not matched to a gene: 7. The CDR3 spells CASSELKGAADTQYF. The CDR3 DNA is TGTGCCAGCAGTGAGTTAAAGGGGGCGGCAGATACGCAGTATTTT.

The chain carries TRBV6-5 and TRBJ1-4; 7 bases agree with TRBD1. The V and J ends lost 5 bases and 8 bases, in that order; junction bases with no gene match: 11. The germline V gene has CDR1 MNHEY and CDR2 SVGAGI. The length of the CDR3 is 15 residues. CDR3 sequence reads: CASSTNRGEGEKLFF. The CDR3 DNA sequence: TGTGCCAGCAGTACAAACAGGGGTGAGGGCGAAAAACTGTTTTTT.

The genes are TRBV5-1 and TRBJ2-7; D possibly corresponds to TRBD1 (6 bases). The CDR3 totals 17 residues. Trimming took 1 base from V and 1 from J, leaving 18 bases between them. Germline CDR1 reads SGHRS; CDR2 reads YFSETQ. The CDR3 reads CASSLLSGALVSYEQYF. CDR3 bases: TGCGCCAGCAGCTTGTTGTCAGGGGCCTTGGTTTCCTACGAGCAGTACTTC.

This clone is a singleton in its sample. V and J are TRBV14 and TRBJ1-2; TRBD1 agrees at 9 bases. Per the germline V gene, CDR1 is SGHDN and CDR2 is FVKESK. This CDR3 region has 14 residues. With V trimmed by 4 bases and J by 4 bases, 4 bases remained unmatched. For the CDR3, the DNA is TGTGCCAGCAGCCGATCGACAGGGGGCTATGGCTACACCTTC. This translates into CASSRSTGGYGYTF.

This clone appeared a few times. This chain joins TRBV6-4 and TRBJ1-2, with TRBD1 as a possible D gene (6 bases). This CDR3 spans 12 amino acids. V shed 5 bases and J shed 7 bases, with 11 bases lying between them. Germline V CDR1 and CDR2: MRHNA, SNTAGT. Here the CDR3 reads CASSTGLFGYTF. DNA for the CDR3: TGTGCCAGCAGTACAGGGTTATTTGGCTACACCTTC.

This clone has more than one count but fewer than ten. This chain connects TRBV27 to TRBJ2-3, with D hard to call. The V gene's germline CDR1 is MNHEY and CDR2 SMNVEV (reference sequence). The CDR3 consists of 15 residues. Trimming shortened V by 6 bases and J by 4 bases, and 17 bases separated the two germline ends. This CDR3 reads CASSLRGSNADTQYF. DNA of the CDR3: TGTGCCAGCAGCCTACGAGGCTCAAACGCAGATACGCAGTATTTT.

This chain connects TRBV7-9 to TRBJ2-5; 9 bases map to TRBD2. CDR3 length equals 15 residues. After removal of 8 bases from V and 5 bases from J, the junction contained 12 bases not matched to a gene. Germline-derived CDR1 and CDR2 are SEHNR and FQNEAQ (reference sequence). The CDR3 protein is CASADLRGGPETQYF. The CDR3 DNA follows: TGTGCCAGCGCAGACTTGCGGGGGGGGCCTGAGACCCAGTACTTC. The full variable domain, completed using reference TRBV7-9 and TRBJ2-5, is DTGVSQNPRHKITKRGQNVTFRCDPISEHNRLYWYRQTLGQGPEFLTYFQNEAQLEKSRLLSDRFSAERPKGSFSTLEIQRTEQGDSAMYLCASADLRGGPETQYFGPGTRLLVL.

The chain carries TRBV7-3 and TRBJ1-2; the match to TRBD1 covers 7 bases. The CDR3 sequence is 14 residues long. V gave up 4 bases and J gave up 4 bases; unmatched junction bases: 6. Germline V gene lookup returns CDR1 SGHTA and CDR2 FQGTGA. The CDR3 nucleotides read TGTGCCAGCAGCTCCGGGACAGACTCCTATGGCTACACCTTC. Translation: CASSSGTDSYGYTF. Full variable domain (remainder filled in from reference TRBV7-3 and TRBJ1-2): GAGVSQTPSNKVTEKGKYVELRCDPISGHTALYWYRQSLGQGPEFLIYFQGTGAADDSGLPNDRFFAVRPEGSVSTLKIQRTERGDSAVYLCASSSGTDSYGYTFGSGTRLTVV.

The V gene is TRBV10-3, the J gene TRBJ1-1; 9 bases map to TRBD1. The CDR3 covers 15 residues. The trim removed 3 bases at V and 5 bases at J, leaving 7 bases unmatched. Germline values: CDR1 ENHRY, CDR2 SYGVKD. This CDR3 reads CAISDTDRGKTEAFF. DNA of the CDR3: TGTGCCATCAGTGACACGGACAGGGGAAAGACTGAAGCTTTCTTT.